This entry concerns a single T cell receptor (beta chain). The antigen is unknown. Despite likely unrecorded immune exposures, the donors were nominally healthy at the time of sampling. The data derive from a study of cytomegalovirus exposure and HLA in healthy donors. Study-wide results and limits: The sole available immune exposure information was CMV serostatus. Per a later analysis, HLA-associated TCR beta chains showed more clonal expansion than other, equally common TCR beta chains.

The CDR3 is 17 residues long. Trimming left V 4 bases short and J 0 bases short, with 16 bases between. Germline-derived CDR1 and CDR2 are SEHNR and FQNEAQ (reference sequence). Vbeta (60) and Jbeta (13) primers were used in the PCR. Original handling: Counted up in a later analysis, unique TCR beta chains came to 65 million to 80 million, with about 9.9 million shared. Here immunoSEQ multiplex PCR was the method, and the copy in TCRdb shows in-frame clones only, minus some. V, J and clone size derive from that table, while D and trimming were established from the DNA sequence. The sample includes around 180,000 clones, roughly 77% of them seen just once.

The TCR comes from a woman aged 45 to 65 in good health and CMV-seronegative. The chain has TRBV7-9 and TRBJ2-1, with D possibly being TRBD2 (6 bases). The material sequenced was PBMCs. Here the CDR3 reads CASSSGGRRVSYNEQFF. The CDR3 coding sequence is TGTGCCAGCAGCTCCGGGGGAAGGCGGGTCTCCTACAATGAGCAGTTCTTC.